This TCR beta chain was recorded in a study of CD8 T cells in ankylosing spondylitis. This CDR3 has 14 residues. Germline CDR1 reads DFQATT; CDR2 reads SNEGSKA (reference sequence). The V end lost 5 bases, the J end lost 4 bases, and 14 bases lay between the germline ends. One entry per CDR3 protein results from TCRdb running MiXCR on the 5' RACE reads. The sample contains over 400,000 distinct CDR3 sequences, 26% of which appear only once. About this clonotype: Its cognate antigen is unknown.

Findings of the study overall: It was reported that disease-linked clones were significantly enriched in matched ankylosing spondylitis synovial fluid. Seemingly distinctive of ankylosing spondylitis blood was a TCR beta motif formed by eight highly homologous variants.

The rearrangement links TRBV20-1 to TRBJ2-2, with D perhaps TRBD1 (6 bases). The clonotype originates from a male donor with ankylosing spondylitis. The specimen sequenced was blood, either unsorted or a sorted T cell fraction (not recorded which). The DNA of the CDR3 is TGCAGTGCTTTGGGCAGGGGTCTCACCGGGGAGCTGTTTTTT. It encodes CSALGRGLTGELFF.